This T cell receptor (beta chain) was captured by sequencing in a study of regulatory T cells in long-lasting Graves disease. Study-wide points: Patients with persistent disease shared 2,500 or so public clonotypes, outpacing the roughly 870 shared by new patients.

Germline CDR1 reads MNHEY; CDR2 reads SMNVEV (reference sequence). J gave up 3 bases and V 8 bases, and 1 base lay outside the gene matches. There are 12 residues in the CDR3. In this sample, this clonotype turned up a few times. The antigen remains undetermined. Arm-PCR with iRepertoire HTBI primers amplified the CDR3 regions for these TCR beta libraries. From the multiplex PCR reads, TCRdb called clonotypes with MiXCR, one entry per CDR3 protein. The data hold roughly 500,000 distinct CDR3 sequences, with about a fifth observed a single time. Time point of the sample: persistent/refractory GD, antithyroid drugs over 5 years with positive TRAb. Extracted PBMC RNA gave rise to the TCR library. Patients met American Thyroid Association criteria for Graves' disease. The EDTA tubes were filled with about 10 milliliters of drawn peripheral blood.

The sequenced sample was peripheral blood mononuclear cells (PBMCs), obtained when the disease was refractory, from a patient treated with antithyroid drugs. The chain carries TRBV27 and TRBJ2-1; TRBD2 agrees at 7 bases. The sequence came from a female donor with Graves disease. The CDR3 is CASWEGYNEQFF. The CDR3 nucleotides are TGTGCCAGCTGGGAGGGCTACAATGAGCAGTTCTTC.